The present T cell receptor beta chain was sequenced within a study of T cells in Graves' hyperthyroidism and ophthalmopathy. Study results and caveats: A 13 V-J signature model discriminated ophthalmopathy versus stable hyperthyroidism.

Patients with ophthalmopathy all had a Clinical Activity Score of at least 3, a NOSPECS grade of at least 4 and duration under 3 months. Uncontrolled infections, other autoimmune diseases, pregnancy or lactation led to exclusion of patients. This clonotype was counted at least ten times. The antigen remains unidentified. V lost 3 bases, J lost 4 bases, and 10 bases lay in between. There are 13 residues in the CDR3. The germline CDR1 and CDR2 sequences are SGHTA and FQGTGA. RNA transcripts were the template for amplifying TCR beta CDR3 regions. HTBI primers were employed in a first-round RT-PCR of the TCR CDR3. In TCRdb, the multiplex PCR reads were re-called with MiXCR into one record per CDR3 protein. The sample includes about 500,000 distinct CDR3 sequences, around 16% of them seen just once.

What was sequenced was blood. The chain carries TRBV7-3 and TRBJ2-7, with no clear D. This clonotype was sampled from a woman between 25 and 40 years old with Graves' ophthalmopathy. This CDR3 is CASSFSANYEQYF. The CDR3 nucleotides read TGTGCCAGCAGCTTTTCAGCGAATTACGAGCAGTACTTC.